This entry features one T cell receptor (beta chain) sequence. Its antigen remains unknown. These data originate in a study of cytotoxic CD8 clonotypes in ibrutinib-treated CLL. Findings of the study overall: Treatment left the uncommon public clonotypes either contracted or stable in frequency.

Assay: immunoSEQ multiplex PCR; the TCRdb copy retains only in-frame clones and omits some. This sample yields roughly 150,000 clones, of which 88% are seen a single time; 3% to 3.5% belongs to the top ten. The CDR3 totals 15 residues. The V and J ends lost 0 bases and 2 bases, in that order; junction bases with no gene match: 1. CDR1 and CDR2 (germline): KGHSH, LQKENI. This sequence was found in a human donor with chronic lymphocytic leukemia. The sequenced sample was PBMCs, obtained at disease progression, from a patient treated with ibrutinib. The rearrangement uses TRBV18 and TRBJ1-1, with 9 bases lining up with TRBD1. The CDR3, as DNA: TGTGCCAGCTCACCACCGGACAGGGGAAACACTGAAGCTTTCTTT. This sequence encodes CASSPPDRGNTEAFF.